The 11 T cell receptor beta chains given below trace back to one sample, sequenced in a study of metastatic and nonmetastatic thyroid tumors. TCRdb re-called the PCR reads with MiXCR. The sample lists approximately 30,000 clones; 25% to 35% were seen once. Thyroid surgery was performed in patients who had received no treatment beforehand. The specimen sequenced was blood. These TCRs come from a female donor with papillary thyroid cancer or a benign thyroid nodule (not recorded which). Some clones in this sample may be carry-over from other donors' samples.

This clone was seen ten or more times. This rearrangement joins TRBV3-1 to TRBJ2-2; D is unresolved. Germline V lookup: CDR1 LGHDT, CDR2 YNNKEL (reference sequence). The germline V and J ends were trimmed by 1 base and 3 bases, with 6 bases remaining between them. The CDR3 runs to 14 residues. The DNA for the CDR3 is TGTGCCAGCAGCCAAGCTAACCACACCGGGGAGCTGTTTTTT. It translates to CASSQANHTGELFF.

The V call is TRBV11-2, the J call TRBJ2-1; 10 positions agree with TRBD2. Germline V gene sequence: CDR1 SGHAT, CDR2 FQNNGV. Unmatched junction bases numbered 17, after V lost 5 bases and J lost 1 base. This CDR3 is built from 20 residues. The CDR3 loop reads CASSPRGGTSVRGSYNEQFF. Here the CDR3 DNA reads TGTGCCAGCAGCCCGAGGGGGGGGACTAGCGTTAGAGGGTCCTACAATGAGCAGTTCTTC.

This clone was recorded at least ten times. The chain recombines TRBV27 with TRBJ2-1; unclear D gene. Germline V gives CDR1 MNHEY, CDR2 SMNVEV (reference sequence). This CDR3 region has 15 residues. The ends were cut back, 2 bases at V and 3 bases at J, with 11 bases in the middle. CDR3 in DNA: TGTGCCAGCAGTTTAAACTTCCTAAACTACAATGAGCAGTTCTTC. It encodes CASSLNFLNYNEQFF.

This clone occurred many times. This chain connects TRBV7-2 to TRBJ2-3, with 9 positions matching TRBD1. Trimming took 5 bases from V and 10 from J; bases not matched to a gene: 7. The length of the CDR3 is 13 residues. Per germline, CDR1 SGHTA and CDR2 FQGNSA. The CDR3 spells CASSAYRGRAQYF. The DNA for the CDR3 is TGTGCCAGCAGCGCTTACAGGGGGCGCGCGCAGTATTTT.

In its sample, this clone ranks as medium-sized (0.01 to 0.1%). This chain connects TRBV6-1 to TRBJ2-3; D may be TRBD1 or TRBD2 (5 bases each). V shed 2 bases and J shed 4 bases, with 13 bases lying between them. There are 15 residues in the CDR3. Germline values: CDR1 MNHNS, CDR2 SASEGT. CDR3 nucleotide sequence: TGTGCCAGCAGTGAACGGGCAGGGACCCCAGATACGCAGTATTTT. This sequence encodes CASSERAGTPDTQYF.

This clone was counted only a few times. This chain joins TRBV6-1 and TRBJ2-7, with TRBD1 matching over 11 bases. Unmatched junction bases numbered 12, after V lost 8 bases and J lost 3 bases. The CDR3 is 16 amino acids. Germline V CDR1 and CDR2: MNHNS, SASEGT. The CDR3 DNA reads TGTGCCAGCGGCGGACAGGGGGCTAACCCTTTCTACGAGCAGTACTTC. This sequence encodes CASGGQGANPFYEQYF.

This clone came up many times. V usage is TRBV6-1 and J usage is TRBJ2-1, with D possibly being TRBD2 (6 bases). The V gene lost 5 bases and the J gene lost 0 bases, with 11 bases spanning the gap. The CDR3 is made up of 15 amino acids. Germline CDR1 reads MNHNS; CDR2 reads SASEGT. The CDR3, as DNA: TGTGCCAGCAGTTCTCTAGCGAGCTCCTACAATGAGCAGTTCTTC. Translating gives CASSSLASSYNEQFF.

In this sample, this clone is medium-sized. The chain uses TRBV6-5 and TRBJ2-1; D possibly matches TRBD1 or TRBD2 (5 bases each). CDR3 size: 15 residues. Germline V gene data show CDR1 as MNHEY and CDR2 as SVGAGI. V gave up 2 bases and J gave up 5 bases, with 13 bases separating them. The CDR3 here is CASSYVRDGDNEQFF. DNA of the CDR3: TGTGCCAGCAGTTACGTCCGGGACGGAGACAATGAGCAGTTCTTC.

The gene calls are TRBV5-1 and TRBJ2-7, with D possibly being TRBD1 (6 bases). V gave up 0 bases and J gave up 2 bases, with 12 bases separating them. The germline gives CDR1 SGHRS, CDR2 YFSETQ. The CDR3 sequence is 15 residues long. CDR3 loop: CASSLVQGHPYEQYF. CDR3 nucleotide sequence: TGCGCCAGCAGCTTGGTACAGGGTCACCCCTACGAGCAGTACTTC.

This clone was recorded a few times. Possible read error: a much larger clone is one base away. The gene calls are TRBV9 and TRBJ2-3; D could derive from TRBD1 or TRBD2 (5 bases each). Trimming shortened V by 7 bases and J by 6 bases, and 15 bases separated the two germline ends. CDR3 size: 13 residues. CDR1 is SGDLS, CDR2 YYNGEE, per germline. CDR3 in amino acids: CASWDGLEDTQYF. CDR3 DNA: TGTGCCAGCTGGGACGGCTTGGAGGATACGCAGTATTTT. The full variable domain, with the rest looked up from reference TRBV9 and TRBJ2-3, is DSGVTQTPKHLITATGQRVTLRCSPRSGDLSVYWYQQSLDQGLQFLIQYYNGEERAKGNILERFSAQQFPDLHSELNLSSLELGDSALYFCASWDGLEDTQYFGPGTRLTVL.

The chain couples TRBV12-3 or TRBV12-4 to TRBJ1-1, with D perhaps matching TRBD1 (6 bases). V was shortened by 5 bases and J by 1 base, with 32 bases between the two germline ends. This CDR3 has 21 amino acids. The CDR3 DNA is TGTGCCAGCAGTCTAATTCCCGATCAGGCGGGAGGGGGGGTTAGGAACACTGAAGCTTTCTTT. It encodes CASSLIPDQAGGGVRNTEAFF.